This passage covers 21 T cell receptor beta chains from one sample sequenced in a study of cytomegalovirus exposure and HLA in healthy donors. PCR used 60 Vbeta primers and 13 Jbeta primers. The protocol was immunoSEQ multiplex PCR, while the TCRdb copy is restricted to in-frame clones and leaves out a portion. The data hold around 85,000 clones, with under 80% observed a single time. Sequenced material: PBMCs. The receptors originated from a man aged 55 to 70 in good health and CMV-seronegative.

CDR3: CASSVDRVESEKLFF. The CDR3, as DNA: TGTGCCAGCAGTGTCGACAGGGTGGAAAGTGAAAAACTGTTTTTT. The chain employs TRBV6-5 and TRBJ1-4; 7 nucleotides agree with TRBD1. CDR3 length: 15 amino acids. V lost 5 bases to trimming and J lost 7 bases; unmatched junction nucleotides: 10. Looked up from germline, CDR1 is MNHEY and CDR2 is SVGAGI.

As concerns this clone: Germline is not matched at one junction end, which may reflect a read error. The V gene is TRBV7-9, the J gene TRBJ2-1; 8 bases map to TRBD2. Germline V gene sequence: CDR1 SEHNR, CDR2 FQNEAQ (reference sequence). CDR3 length: 14 amino acids. The DNA for the CDR3 is TGTTCCAGCGGGGGCTGGATGTCCTACAATGAGCAGTTCTTC. Translation: CSSGGWMSYNEQFF. The full variable domain, rest sourced from reference TRBV7-9 and TRBJ2-1, is DTGVSQNPRHKITKRGQNVTFRCDPISEHNRLYWYRQTLGQGPEFLTYFQNEAQLEKSRLLSDRFSAERPKGSFSTLEIQRTEQGDSAMYLCSSGGWMSYNEQFFGPGTRLTVL.

V gene TRBV4-1 combines with J gene TRBJ2-3, with 10 nucleotides matching TRBD2. The CDR3 has 19 residues. With 4 bases clipped from V and 3 bases from J, the junction kept 16 bases outside the gene matches. Germline V gene sequence: CDR1 MGHRA, CDR2 YSYEKL. Here the CDR3 reads CASSPWTSGGLGGTDTQYF. The CDR3 DNA reads TGCGCCAGCAGCCCGTGGACTAGCGGCGGCCTAGGTGGTACAGATACGCAGTATTTT.

This chain uses TRBV15 with TRBJ1-1; tentatively, D is TRBD1 (5 bases). This CDR3 spans 16 amino acids. CDR1 is LNHNV and CDR2 is YYDKDF in the germline V gene (reference sequence). With 0 bases removed from V and 1 base from J, the gap between germline ends came to 12 bases. The CDR3 loop reads CATSRDLLGGNTEAFF. The CDR3 nucleotides are TGTGCCACCAGCAGAGACCTATTGGGGGGGAACACTGAAGCTTTCTTT.

This clone was counted between two and nine times. This rearrangement joins TRBV6-5 to TRBJ2-6; 8 bases match TRBD1. The germline V gene has CDR1 MNHEY and CDR2 SVGAGI. Losses at the gene ends were 8 bases for V and 1 base for J; bases not matched to a gene: 4. The CDR3 consists of 15 residues. CDR3 in amino acids: CASGTGGSGANVLTF. The CDR3 DNA follows: TGTGCCAGCGGGACAGGAGGTTCTGGGGCCAACGTCCTGACTTTC.

V usage is TRBV30 and J usage is TRBJ2-3, with TRBD2 identical over 9 bases. CDR1 is GTSNPN, CDR2 SVGIG, per germline (reference sequence). CDR3 size: 15 residues. The CDR3: CACEGTSLPSGTQYF. CDR3 sequence (DNA): TGTGCTTGCGAAGGGACTAGCCTCCCCTCGGGGACGCAGTATTTT.

This chain connects TRBV30 to TRBJ2-2; a possible D gene is TRBD1 (5 bases). This CDR3 spans 15 amino acids. Germline-derived CDR1 and CDR2 are GTSNPN and SVGIG (reference sequence). Trimming took off 4 bases at V and 0 bases at J, with 12 bases between the two ends. The CDR3 DNA is TGTGCCTGGAACCCCGACAGATCGAACACCGGGGAGCTGTTTTTT. Amino acid sequence: CAWNPDRSNTGELFF.

The gene calls are TRBV6-4 and TRBJ2-3; 8 nucleotides agree with TRBD2. The CDR3 contains 14 residues. Germline values: CDR1 MRHNA, CDR2 SNTAGT. Trimming removed 0 bases from V and 8 bases from J; junction bases left unmatched: 4. CDR3 amino acids: CASSDSGRGGTQYF. CDR3 DNA sequence: TGTGCCAGCAGTGACTCGGGACGGGGGGGTACGCAGTATTTT.

V and J are TRBV5-1 and TRBJ1-2; TRBD1 matches 9 bases. The CDR3 loop spans 14 amino acids. The V gene's germline CDR1 is SGHRS and CDR2 YFSETQ. Trimming took 4 bases from V and 3 from J; bases not matched to a gene: 4. CDR3 amino acids: CASSQTGGDYGYTF. The DNA for the CDR3 is TGCGCCAGCAGCCAGACAGGGGGAGACTATGGCTACACCTTC.

The gene calls are TRBV9 and TRBJ2-5; 13 nucleotides line up with TRBD2. J lost 3 bases, V lost 4 bases, and 3 bases had no gene match. The CDR3 contains 15 residues. Germline loops: CDR1 SGDLS, CDR2 YYNGEE. The CDR3 spells CASSPGLAGEETQYF. CDR3 DNA sequence: TGTGCCAGCAGCCCTGGACTAGCGGGGGAAGAGACCCAGTACTTC.

This clone came up a few times. This chain joins TRBV6-1 and TRBJ2-4, with D tentatively TRBD1 (6 bases). Germline CDR1 reads MNHNS; CDR2 reads SASEGT. The V end was cut by 2 bases, the J end by 8 bases, with 25 bases between. This CDR3 contains 18 residues. The CDR3 region has the DNA TGTGCCAGCAGTGAATGGTGGGACCCAGGGGATCTCCACGACATTCAGTACTTC. Protein product: CASSEWWDPGDLHDIQYF.

Turning to this clone: Germline and junction disagree at one end, which may indicate a read error. The chain uses TRBV7-9 and TRBJ1-5, with D tentatively TRBD1 (5 bases). The germline CDR1 and CDR2 sequences are SEHNR and FQNEAQ (reference sequence). This CDR3 contains 11 residues. DNA for the CDR3: TGTTCCAGCAGCTCTCAGGGGCCCCAGCATTTT. Protein sequence: CSSSSQGPQHF.

The chain carries TRBV18 and TRBJ2-3, with D unclear. Germline V gene data show CDR1 as KGHSH and CDR2 as LQKENI. V lost 4 bases and J 5 bases, leaving 13 bases between the germline ends. The CDR3 is 14 amino acids. The CDR3 DNA sequence: TGTGCCAGCTCACGAGACGGTGGAGTAGATACGCAGTATTTT. Translation gives CASSRDGGVDTQYF.

This clone was detected only a few times. V is TRBV13 and J is TRBJ1-3; the D gene is possibly TRBD1 (5 bases). Germline CDR1 and CDR2: PRHDT and FYEKMQ (reference sequence). This CDR3 comprises 18 residues. Trimming removed 4 bases from V and 0 bases from J, with 19 bases in between. The CDR3 loop reads CASSYSGQGFRSGNTIYF. The CDR3, as DNA: TGTGCCAGCAGCTATTCAGGGCAGGGTTTTCGCTCTGGAAACACCATATATTTT.

V gene TRBV5-1 combines with J gene TRBJ2-3; 9 nucleotides match TRBD2. Trimming cost V 3 bases and J 3 bases; bases outside gene matches: 8. Looked up from germline, CDR1 is SGHRS and CDR2 is YFSETQ. The CDR3 is made up of 16 amino acids. CDR3 region: CASSSTSGHQTDTQYF. In DNA form, the CDR3 reads TGCGCCAGCAGCTCGACTAGCGGACACCAAACAGATACGCAGTATTTT.

V is TRBV19 and J is TRBJ1-2, with 7 bases that match TRBD1. Germline CDR1 and CDR2: LNHDA and SQIVND (reference sequence). The CDR3 runs 12 residues. After removal of 8 bases from V and 4 bases from J, the junction contained 4 bases not matched to a gene. CDR3 DNA sequence: TGTGCCAGTGAGGGGGACAGCTATGGCTACACCTTC. Residues: CASEGDSYGYTF.

The chain recombines TRBV19 with TRBJ1-5; weak D call: TRBD1 (6 bases). Germline-derived CDR1 and CDR2 are LNHDA and SQIVND (reference sequence). The length of the CDR3 is 16 residues. V lost 6 bases and J lost 0, with 15 bases in between. CDR3 in amino acids: CASRNGGGGSNQPQHF. CDR3 bases: TGTGCCAGTAGAAATGGAGGGGGGGGTAGCAATCAGCCCCAGCATTTT.

This clone was seen only once. The chain carries TRBV19 and TRBJ1-5, with D possibly TRBD1 on 6 matching bases. The CDR3 totals 19 residues. Trimming took 5 bases from V and 0 from J, leaving 23 bases between them. CDR1 and CDR2 (germline): LNHDA, SQIVND (reference sequence). CDR3: CASSAQGIGPLNSNQPQHF. CDR3 sequence (DNA): TGTGCCAGTAGTGCACAGGGAATAGGTCCGTTAAATAGCAATCAGCCCCAGCATTTT.

J is TRBJ2-1 and V is TRBV15, with TRBD2 matching 12 bases. Looked up from germline, CDR1 is LNHNV and CDR2 is YYDKDF (reference sequence). CDR3 length: 16 amino acids. V lost 0 bases, J lost 9 bases, and 6 bases stayed unmatched. CDR3 amino acids: CATSRDRLAGEGEQFF. CDR3 nucleotide sequence: TGTGCCACCAGCAGAGACCGACTAGCGGGGGAGGGTGAGCAGTTCTTC.

The chain joins TRBV2 to TRBJ1-3; TRBD1 is a possible D gene (5 bases). This CDR3 contains 13 residues. V gave up 6 bases and J gave up 4 bases, with 10 bases separating them. Looked up from germline, CDR1 is SNHLY and CDR2 is FYNNEI. The CDR3 region is CASRGGDGNTIYF. CDR3 coding DNA: TGTGCCAGCAGGGGGGGGGACGGAAACACCATATATTTT.

This clone was picked up one time. V and J are TRBV30 and TRBJ1-6; 8 positions match TRBD1. The CDR3 runs to 15 residues. With 2 bases clipped from V and 13 bases from J, the junction kept 13 bases outside the gene matches. CDR1 and CDR2 from the germline V gene are GTSNPN and SVGIG (reference sequence). CDR3 loop: CAWSSQGAAFAPLHF. In DNA, the CDR3 is TGTGCCTGGAGTTCGCAGGGGGCAGCTTTTGCCCCCCTCCACTTT. The whole variable domain, remainder taken from reference TRBV30 and TRBJ1-6, is SQTIHQWPATLVQPVGSPLSLECTVEGTSNPNLYWYRQAAGRGLQLLFYSVGIGQISSEVPQNLSASRPQDRQFILSSKKLLLSDSGFYLCAWSSQGAAFAPLHFGNGTRLTVT.